What follows describes a single T cell receptor (beta chain). The sample belongs to a study of immune evolution from preneoplasia to lung adenocarcinoma. Histologic diagnosis was independently verified by two lung pathologists. Sequencing used immunoSEQ multiplex PCR; TCRdb keeps in-frame clones, though not all of them. The sample records some 4,900 clones, 78% being singletons. The germline CDR1 and CDR2 sequences are MNHEY and SVGAGI. This CDR3 spans 13 amino acids. V lost 6 bases and J lost 9; bases outside the gene matches: 5. The chain has TRBV6-5 and TRBJ1-2; TRBD1 agrees at 12 bases. This receptor was obtained from a person between 50 and 70 years old with lung adenocarcinoma. Specimen: FFPE normal lung tissue adjacent to the tumor. The CDR3 loop reads CASSFGTGGRYTF. The CDR3 region has the DNA TGTGCCAGCAGCTTTGGGACAGGGGGCCGCTACACCTTC.